This passage covers 18 T cell receptor beta chains from one sample sequenced in a study of T-cell memory formation after mild COVID-19. MiXCR, run by TCRdb on the 5' RACE reads, gives a single entry per CDR3 protein. The sample has 100,000 to 150,000 distinct CDR3 sequences; 17% are singletons. Sequenced material: PBMCs or a T cell subset sorted from them (not recorded which). The receptors originated from a man aged 18 to 30 who had mild COVID-19 (a few samples of this study predate the infection). Cell type and time point are not known.

A few counts support this clonotype. The chain is built from TRBV4-2 and TRBJ2-2, with 8 positions matching TRBD2. The trim removed 3 bases at V and 5 bases at J, leaving 5 bases unmatched. CDR1 is LGHNA and CDR2 is YNFKEQ in the germline V gene. CDR3 size: 15 residues. CDR3 nucleotide sequence: TGTGCCAGCAGCCATGCGGGGGGAGCTACCGGGGAGCTGTTTTTT. Translating gives CASSHAGGATGELFF.

This clonotype was seen a few times. The chain couples TRBV6-2 or TRBV6-3 to TRBJ1-5; weak D call: TRBD1 (5 bases). This CDR3 is 19 amino acids long. CDR1 and CDR2 from the germline V gene are MNHEY and SVGEGT. Trimming took off 5 bases at V and 1 base at J, with 24 bases between the two ends. The CDR3 DNA is TGTGCCAGCAGTACAAACTACCGGGACTCACGGGGGAGCAATCAGCCCCAGCATTTT. Translation: CASSTNYRDSRGSNQPQHF.

This clonotype has at least ten counts. The CDR3 sequence: CSARVGGGVSTEAFF. The CDR3 coding sequence is TGCAGTGCTAGAGTAGGTGGGGGGGTGAGCACTGAAGCTTTCTTT. The chain recombines TRBV20-1 with TRBJ1-1; perhaps TRBD1 as D (5 bases). This CDR3 region has 15 residues. Trimming took off 1 base at V and 4 bases at J, with 16 bases between the two ends. Germline CDR1 is DFQATT and CDR2 is SNEGSKA (reference sequence).

This chain uses TRBV4-1 with TRBJ1-5, with TRBD1 identical over 8 bases. The ends lost 4 bases at V and 6 bases at J; junction bases unmatched: 14. From germline, CDR1 is MGHRA and CDR2 YSYEKL. CDR3 length: 17 residues. CDR3 sequence (DNA): TGCGCCAGCAGCCTGACAATCCGAGACAGGGGAGGTCAGCCCCAGCATTTT. Translated: CASSLTIRDRGGQPQHF.

This clonotype was counted at least ten times. The chain recombines TRBV4-2 with TRBJ2-1; 8 bases map to TRBD2. V shed 6 bases, J shed 7 bases, and the junction held 26 bases outside the gene matches. CDR3 length: 20 amino acids. CDR1 is LGHNA, CDR2 YNFKEQ, per germline. CDR3 region: CASSSPGGLHYRGGSNEQFF. CDR3 nucleotide sequence: TGTGCCAGCAGTTCACCCGGGGGACTCCATTACCGGGGGGGCTCGAATGAGCAGTTCTTC.

This chain connects TRBV3-1 to TRBJ2-3, with D perhaps TRBD1 (5 bases). The germline gives CDR1 LGHDT, CDR2 YNNKEL (reference sequence). This CDR3 is 13 amino acids long. Trimming stripped 4 bases from V and 4 bases from J, with 9 bases between. Written as DNA, the CDR3 is TGTGCCAGCAGCCCGCAGACAGCAGATACGCAGTATTTT. Its translation is CASSPQTADTQYF.

This clonotype has more than one count but fewer than ten. V usage is TRBV24-1 and J usage is TRBJ2-3; 12 nucleotides agree with TRBD2. CDR1 and CDR2 from the germline V gene are KGHDR and SFDVKD. This CDR3 has 16 amino acids. Trimming at V came to 4 bases and at J to 0 bases, leaving 1 base not matched to a gene. CDR3 amino acids: CATSETSGGSTDTQYF. The CDR3 DNA reads TGTGCCACCAGTGAGACTAGCGGGGGAAGCACAGATACGCAGTATTTT.

This clonotype was observed a handful of times. J is TRBJ1-1 and V is TRBV20-1; weak D call: TRBD1 (5 bases). Germline V gene lookup returns CDR1 DFQATT and CDR2 SNEGSKA (reference sequence). The V gene lost 3 bases and the J gene lost 1 base, with 9 bases spanning the gap. This CDR3 region has 13 residues. CDR3: CSASWGRNTEAFF. DNA of the CDR3: TGCAGTGCTAGTTGGGGGAGGAACACTGAAGCTTTCTTT.

J is TRBJ2-3 and V is TRBV11-2; D gene ambiguous. In germline, CDR1 is SGHAT, CDR2 FQNNGV. The CDR3 totals 15 residues. Trimming pared 0 bases from V and 4 bases from J, leaving 11 bases between. The CDR3 region is CASSLEGHDPDTQYF. In DNA, the CDR3 is TGTGCCAGCAGCTTAGAAGGGCACGACCCAGATACGCAGTATTTT.

V gene TRBV18 combines with J gene TRBJ2-7; 9 nucleotides match TRBD1. This CDR3 comprises 13 residues. After removal of 2 bases from V and 7 bases from J, the junction contained 3 bases not matched to a gene. The germline gives CDR1 KGHSH, CDR2 LQKENI. CDR3 sequence reads: CASSPGTGFEQYF. CDR3 in DNA: TGTGCCAGCTCACCAGGGACAGGGTTTGAGCAGTACTTC. The full variable domain, with the rest looked up from reference TRBV18 and TRBJ2-7, is NAGVMQNPRHLVRRRGQEARLRCSPMKGHSHVYWYRQLPEEGLKFMVYLQKENIIDESGMPKERFSAEFPKEGPSILRIQQVVRGDSAAYFCASSPGTGFEQYFGPGTRLTVT.

The sample holds a few counts of this clonotype. The rearrangement uses TRBV7-9 and TRBJ1-1; 8 nucleotides align to TRBD1. V was pared by 4 bases and J by 5 bases, with 9 bases of the junction left unmatched. In germline, CDR1 is SEHNR, CDR2 FQNEAQ (reference sequence). The CDR3 spans 15 residues. The CDR3, as DNA: TGTGCCAGCAGCTCCAAACAGGGGGACGATACTGAAGCTTTCTTT. Translated, it gives CASSSKQGDDTEAFF.

This clonotype was picked up a small number of times. The CDR3 region is CASSYEVRANTEAFF. The CDR3 region has the DNA TGTGCCAGCAGTTACGAGGTCAGGGCGAACACTGAAGCTTTCTTT. The gene calls are TRBV6-5 and TRBJ1-1; perhaps TRBD1 as D (5 bases). V lost 2 bases and J lost 1, with 11 bases in between. Germline V gives CDR1 MNHEY, CDR2 SVGAGI. The CDR3 covers 15 residues.

In this sample, this clonotype turned up a few times. V usage is TRBV6-1 and J usage is TRBJ2-7, with a tentative D call TRBD2 (6 bases). This CDR3 is 13 amino acids long. Per germline, CDR1 MNHNS and CDR2 SASEGT. Trimming took off 7 bases at V and 2 bases at J, with 12 bases between the two ends. CDR3 bases: TGTGCCAGCATACGGGGGAGTCCCTACGAGCAGTACTTC. It yields the protein CASIRGSPYEQYF.

This clonotype was counted only a few times. The chain uses TRBV7-9 and TRBJ1-2; no firm D call. Trimming shortened V by 2 bases and J by 8 bases, and 9 bases separated the two germline ends. The length of the CDR3 is 12 residues. CDR1 and CDR2 from the germline V gene are SEHNR and FQNEAQ (reference sequence). The CDR3 coding sequence is TGTGCCAGCAGCTTATATTTACCCGGCTACACCTTC. Its protein is CASSLYLPGYTF.

The CDR3 sequence is CASSPGGSEETQYF. The CDR3 nucleotides read TGCGCCAGCAGCCCCGGGGGTTCCGAGGAGACCCAGTACTTC. The V call is TRBV5-1, the J call TRBJ2-5; D is possibly TRBD2 (6 bases). Germline CDR1 reads SGHRS; CDR2 reads YFSETQ. The CDR3 runs 14 residues. Trimming removed 4 bases from V and 5 bases from J, with 15 bases in between.

This clonotype is a singleton in its sample. The chain uses TRBV20-1 and TRBJ2-7; tentatively, D is TRBD2 (6 bases). The CDR3 spans 13 residues. The V end lost 1 base, the J end lost 3 bases, and 10 bases lay between the germline ends. Germline V lookup: CDR1 DFQATT, CDR2 SNEGSKA (reference sequence). CDR3 bases: TGCAGTGCTAGAGGAAGAGCGGGCTACGAGCAGTACGTC. This sequence encodes CSARGRAGYEQYV.

This clonotype was found a few times. The chain combines TRBV5-6 with TRBJ2-3, with TRBD2 matching 7 bases. This CDR3 comprises 16 residues. The V and J ends lost 1 base and 2 bases, in that order; junction bases with no gene match: 7. Germline V gene sequence: CDR1 SGHDT, CDR2 YYEEEE. CDR3 bases: TGTGCCAGCAGCTTGTATAAGCGGGGACTCACAGATACGCAGTATTTT. This gives the protein CASSLYKRGLTDTQYF.

V and J are TRBV18 and TRBJ2-1; D is unresolved. The CDR3 covers 17 residues. V lost 3 bases and J lost 2, with 17 bases in between. Germline V gene data show CDR1 as KGHSH and CDR2 as LQKENI. CDR3: CASSPQPGRYTYNEQFF. Here the CDR3 DNA reads TGTGCCAGCTCACCCCAGCCCGGACGCTATACCTACAATGAGCAGTTCTTC.